What follows are 32 T cell receptor beta chains derived from one specimen sequenced in a study of T cells in Graves' hyperthyroidism and ophthalmopathy. The CDR3 regions of TCR beta were amplified from RNA transcripts. A set of HTBI primers served as the primers for a first-round RT-PCR of the TCR CDR3. TCRdb re-derived calls from the multiplex PCR reads in MiXCR, one entry per CDR3 protein. The sample lists some 490,000 distinct CDR3 sequences; 20% to 25% were seen once. The sample taken for sequencing was blood. The receptors come from a woman in her 70s with Graves' ophthalmopathy.

The genes are TRBV18 and TRBJ2-7, with TRBD2 identical over 14 bases. Germline CDR1 and CDR2: KGHSH and LQKENI. Losses at the gene ends were 1 base for V and 6 bases for J; bases not matched to a gene: 2. The CDR3 is 15 residues long. CDR3 sequence reads: CASSPQGLAGVEQYF. CDR3 DNA sequence: TGTGCCAGCTCACCACAGGGACTAGCGGGAGTCGAGCAGTACTTC.

This chain joins TRBV19 and TRBJ2-3; D remains unclear. This CDR3 has 15 residues. The germline gives CDR1 LNHDA, CDR2 SQIVND (reference sequence). The ends were cut back, 5 bases at V and 0 bases at J, with 12 bases in the middle. The CDR3 coding sequence is TGTGCCAGTAGTGAAACAGCCTCTAGCACAGATACGCAGTATTTT. Protein sequence: CASSETASSTDTQYF.

This clonotype has just a few counts. The chain has TRBV28 and TRBJ1-5; D not certain. The CDR3 is 14 amino acids. CDR1 MDHEN and CDR2 SYDVKM come from the germline V gene. The V gene lost 2 bases and the J gene lost 7 bases, with 12 bases spanning the gap. This chain's CDR3 is CASSLDVGLQPQHF. CDR3 nucleotides: TGTGCCAGCAGTTTAGATGTTGGACTACAGCCCCAGCATTTT.

A few counts support this clonotype. The chain couples TRBV19 to TRBJ2-1, with TRBD2 identical over 11 bases. CDR1 and CDR2 from the germline V gene are LNHDA and SQIVND (reference sequence). V dropped 3 bases and J dropped 7; count of bases not matched to a gene: 2. This CDR3 region has 14 residues. In DNA, the CDR3 is TGTGCCAGTAGTATGAGACTAGCGGGAAATGAGCAGTTCTTC. Translation gives CASSMRLAGNEQFF.

The chain uses TRBV12-3 or TRBV12-4 and TRBJ2-3, with TRBD2 matching 8 bases. This CDR3 is 16 amino acids long. V gave up 6 bases and J gave up 2 bases; unmatched junction bases: 10. CDR3 sequence reads: CASSPFREGFTDTQYF. The CDR3 DNA reads TGTGCCAGCAGCCCTTTTCGGGAGGGGTTCACAGATACGCAGTATTTT.

V is TRBV6-2 or TRBV6-3 and J is TRBJ1-1; D gene uncertain. The CDR3 extends over 13 amino acids. Trimming shortened V by 10 bases and J by 0 bases, and 12 bases separated the two germline ends. Germline loops: CDR1 MNHEY, CDR2 SVGEGT. This chain's CDR3 is CATKTVMNTEAFF. CDR3 in DNA: TGTGCCACTAAGACGGTTATGAACACTGAAGCTTTCTTT.

The chain links TRBV7-2 to TRBJ1-2, with D unresolved. CDR1 is SGHTA, CDR2 FQGNSA, per germline. This CDR3 has 13 residues. V was cut by 1 base and J by 7 bases, with 10 bases left in between. The CDR3 reads CASSLDSFVGYTF. In nucleotides, the CDR3 is TGTGCCAGCAGCTTAGACAGTTTCGTTGGCTACACCTTC.

J is TRBJ1-1 and V is TRBV19; D gene unclear. In germline, CDR1 is LNHDA, CDR2 SQIVND (reference sequence). CDR3 length equals 15 residues. The germline V and J ends were trimmed by 3 bases and 5 bases, with 16 bases remaining between them. The chain's CDR3 is CASSIRVAEHTEAFF. DNA of the CDR3: TGTGCCAGTAGTATCCGGGTGGCGGAGCATACTGAAGCTTTCTTT.

This clonotype was observed many times. The chain combines TRBV20-1 with TRBJ2-3; D tentatively reads TRBD1 or TRBD2 (7 bases each). Trimming pared 6 bases from V and 5 bases from J, leaving 18 bases between. This CDR3 has 14 residues. Germline lookup yields CDR1 DFQATT and CDR2 SNEGSKA (reference sequence). The CDR3 reads CSARGGVDGDTQYF. As DNA, the CDR3 is TGCAGTGCCAGGGGGGGAGTCGATGGAGATACGCAGTATTTT.

The rearrangement links TRBV7-3 to TRBJ2-1, with TRBD2 identical over 9 bases. CDR1 and CDR2 (germline): SGHTA, FQGTGA. The CDR3 extends over 15 amino acids. V shed 5 bases, J shed 4 bases, and the junction held 6 bases outside the gene matches. DNA for the CDR3: TGTGCCAGCAGCCTTTCGGGACTAGCTTACAATGAGCAGTTCTTC. It yields the protein CASSLSGLAYNEQFF.

This clonotype was picked up a small number of times. The chain carries TRBV30 and TRBJ2-1, with 7 bases that match TRBD2. V was clipped by 2 bases and J by 0 bases; unmatched bases: 10. Germline V lookup: CDR1 GTSNPN, CDR2 SVGIG (reference sequence). This CDR3 is 17 amino acids long. CDR3 in amino acids: CAWSPSIGGSSYNEQFF. The CDR3 bases are TGTGCCTGGAGTCCCTCAATTGGCGGGAGCTCCTACAATGAGCAGTTCTTC. Combining the CDR3 with reference TRBV30 and TRBJ2-1 gives the whole variable domain SQTIHQWPATLVQPVGSPLSLECTVEGTSNPNLYWYRQAAGRGLQLLFYSVGIGQISSEVPQNLSASRPQDRQFILSSKKLLLSDSGFYLCAWSPSIGGSSYNEQFFGPGTRLTVL.

This clonotype has a count of ten or more. The V gene is TRBV12-3 or TRBV12-4, the J gene TRBJ2-2, with 8 bases fitting TRBD2. This CDR3 has 16 residues. The junction had 12 bases not matched to a gene; V was cut back by 8 bases and J by 4 bases. CDR3 DNA sequence: TGTGCCAGCCTGCAGAGCGGGAGCGCGCGCACCGGGGAGCTGTTTTTT. It translates to CASLQSGSARTGELFF.

In regard to this clonotype: This may arise from a read error, as a much more abundant clone is one base away. This chain joins TRBV7-2 and TRBJ2-7, with D maybe TRBD1 (6 bases). The CDR3 covers 14 residues. The germline CDR1 and CDR2 sequences are SGHTA and FQGNSA. The CDR3 here is CASSKYGQSYEQHF. The CDR3 region has the DNA TGTGCCAGCAGCAAATACGGACAGTCGTACGAGCAGCACTTC.

This clonotype was seen a few times. The chain couples TRBV6-6 to TRBJ1-3; D is uncertain. V lost 0 bases to trimming and J lost 3 bases, with 9 bases between them. The germline V gene has CDR1 MNHNY and CDR2 SVGAGI (reference sequence). The CDR3 length is 15 residues. CDR3 DNA: TGTGCCAGCAGTTACTCGCCTTCGAGTGGAAACACCATATATTTT. Amino acid sequence: CASSYSPSSGNTIYF.

The chain links TRBV28 to TRBJ2-1; possibly TRBD1 for D (6 bases). Germline CDR1 reads MDHEN; CDR2 reads SYDVKM. The CDR3 totals 13 residues. Trimming took 6 bases from V and 6 from J, leaving 12 bases between them. The chain's CDR3 is CASRTGTINEQFF. DNA for the CDR3: TGTGCCAGCAGGACCGGGACAATCAATGAGCAGTTCTTC.

This clonotype turned up a few times. This chain connects TRBV27 to TRBJ2-5, with D possibly matching TRBD2 (5 bases). Germline-derived CDR1 and CDR2 are MNHEY and SMNVEV (reference sequence). The V gene lost 0 bases and the J gene lost 5 bases, with 13 bases spanning the gap. This CDR3 comprises 15 residues. The CDR3 loop is CASSLSTGKRETQYF. The CDR3 region has the DNA TGTGCCAGCAGTTTATCGACCGGGAAAAGGGAGACCCAGTACTTC.

This clonotype has a count of ten or more. The V and J genes are TRBV12-3 or TRBV12-4 and TRBJ1-2; D not resolved. The CDR3 extends over 14 amino acids. V gave up 6 bases and J gave up 4 bases, with 15 bases separating them. CDR3 protein: CASSPRGQVYGYTF. The CDR3, as DNA: TGTGCCAGCAGCCCACGAGGGCAGGTCTATGGCTACACCTTC.

J is TRBJ2-1 and V is TRBV24-1; the D gene is possibly TRBD1 (6 bases). The V gene's germline CDR1 is KGHDR and CDR2 SFDVKD. The V gene lost 7 bases and the J gene lost 7 bases, with 10 bases spanning the gap. This CDR3 region has 12 residues. The CDR3 DNA follows: TGTGCCACCAGGGGGGCAGGTAATGAGCAGTTCTTC. Its translation: CATRGAGNEQFF.

This clonotype was seen more than once but under ten times. The chain combines TRBV7-9 with TRBJ2-3; D is perhaps TRBD2 (6 bases). Trimming left V 2 bases short and J 6 bases short, with 12 bases between. The CDR3 extends over 14 amino acids. Germline CDR1 SEHNR, CDR2 FQNEAQ (reference sequence). CDR3 nucleotide sequence: TGTGCCAGCAGCTTAACAGGAGGGGACGATACGCAGTATTTT. Protein: CASSLTGGDDTQYF.

This clonotype was detected only a few times. The V gene is TRBV20-1, the J gene TRBJ2-7; D is perhaps TRBD1 (6 bases). Trimming removed 5 bases from V and 7 bases from J, with 12 bases in between. The CDR3 has 11 amino acids. The germline V gene has CDR1 DFQATT and CDR2 SNEGSKA (reference sequence). CDR3 sequence: CSAGQGWEQYF. The DNA of the CDR3 is TGCAGTGCTGGGCAGGGGTGGGAGCAGTACTTC.

A few counts support this clonotype. The chain employs TRBV30 and TRBJ2-5; D gene ambiguous. Trimming stripped 4 bases from V and 2 bases from J, with 11 bases between. Germline V gene lookup returns CDR1 GTSNPN and CDR2 SVGIG (reference sequence). This CDR3 is 13 amino acids long. Here the CDR3 DNA reads TGTGCCTGGATACGGGCCGCTCAAGAGACCCAGTACTTC. Protein sequence: CAWIRAAQETQYF.

V usage is TRBV20-1 and J usage is TRBJ2-5; no definite D call. The length of the CDR3 is 12 residues. Trimming pared 5 bases from V and 5 bases from J, leaving 12 bases between. Germline CDR1 DFQATT, CDR2 SNEGSKA (reference sequence). The CDR3 nucleotides read TGCAGTGCTCCTGGGGTGGGGGAGACCCAGTACTTC. Its protein product is CSAPGVGETQYF.

This clonotype has just a few counts. This chain links TRBV7-2 with TRBJ1-1; no firm D call. The CDR3 runs 15 residues. V was pared by 2 bases and J by 0 bases, with 10 bases between. Germline values: CDR1 SGHTA, CDR2 FQGNSA. This CDR3 reads CASSLYSLLNTEAFF. The CDR3 nucleotides are TGTGCCAGCAGCTTATACAGCCTCCTGAACACTGAAGCTTTCTTT. The whole variable domain, filled in from reference TRBV7-2 and TRBJ1-1, reads GAGVSQSPSNKVTEKGKDVELRCDPISGHTALYWYRQSLGQGLEFLIYFQGNSAPDKSGLPSDRFSAERTGGSVSTLTIQRTQQEDSAVYLCASSLYSLLNTEAFFGQGTRLTVV.

This clonotype was observed many times. The chain recombines TRBV6-1 with TRBJ2-1, with 10 bases matching TRBD1. This CDR3 is 15 amino acids long. The germline V gene encodes CDR1 MNHNS and CDR2 SASEGT. V lost 7 bases, J lost 7 bases, and 10 bases stayed unmatched. The CDR3 region has the DNA TGTGCCAGCACCAGACAGGGGGCAAGTATGAATGAGCAGTTCTTC. Protein product: CASTRQGASMNEQFF.

As regards this clonotype: A much larger clonotype is one base distant, so this may be a read error. The chain employs TRBV12-3 or TRBV12-4 and TRBJ1-5; a weak D match, TRBD1 (6 bases). V lost 3 bases and J 6 bases, leaving 12 bases between the germline ends. The CDR3 consists of 14 residues. CDR3: CASSLTGTGQPQHF. CDR3 bases: TGTGCCAGCAGTTTGACAGGAACAGGTCAGCCCCAGCATTTT.

The chain links TRBV18 to TRBJ1-1; 7 bases fit TRBD1. Germline V gene sequence: CDR1 KGHSH, CDR2 LQKENI. Trimming cost V 2 bases and J 11 bases; bases outside gene matches: 8. This CDR3 spans 13 amino acids. The chain's CDR3 is CASSPGQGVAAFF. CDR3 bases: TGTGCCAGCTCACCAGGCCAGGGGGTAGCGGCTTTCTTT.

There are many counts of this clonotype. V gene TRBV6-1 combines with J gene TRBJ1-5; D perhaps matches TRBD1 (6 bases). Germline values: CDR1 MNHNS, CDR2 SASEGT. The CDR3 consists of 13 residues. Trimming left V 7 bases short and J 4 bases short, with 11 bases between. The chain's CDR3 is CASTGTGNQPQHF. The DNA for the CDR3 is TGTGCCAGCACCGGAACAGGGAATCAGCCCCAGCATTTT.

V and J are TRBV7-9 and TRBJ2-3; 7 nucleotides align to TRBD2. After removal of 5 bases from V and 2 bases from J, the junction contained 7 bases not matched to a gene. The CDR3 contains 15 residues. Per germline, CDR1 SEHNR and CDR2 FQNEAQ (reference sequence). CDR3 residues: CASSAPAGFTDTQYF. The CDR3 bases are TGTGCCAGCAGCGCCCCAGCGGGGTTCACAGATACGCAGTATTTT.

As regards this clonotype: This is likely a read error, given that the CDR3 carries no conserved phenylalanine or tryptophan at its end. J is TRBJ1-1 and V is TRBV10-3, with TRBD1 matching 8 bases. V lost 6 bases, J lost 1 base, and 7 bases stayed unmatched. CDR3 size: 15 residues. Germline V lookup: CDR1 ENHRY, CDR2 SYGVKD. The CDR3 nucleotides are TGTGCCATCAGGATCCCGGGACAGGCGAACACTGAAGCTTTCCTT. As protein: CAIRIPGQANTEAFL.

This clonotype was detected a few times. The chain combines TRBV30 with TRBJ1-2, with D possibly being TRBD1 (5 bases). Germline V gene lookup returns CDR1 GTSNPN and CDR2 SVGIG (reference sequence). The CDR3 has 12 amino acids. The V gene lost 3 bases and the J gene lost 6 bases, with 11 bases spanning the gap. The CDR3 nucleotides are TGTGCCTGGAGCTCGGGGCTCCATGGCTACACCTTC. It encodes CAWSSGLHGYTF. Complete variable domain (other parts from reference TRBV30 and TRBJ1-2): SQTIHQWPATLVQPVGSPLSLECTVEGTSNPNLYWYRQAAGRGLQLLFYSVGIGQISSEVPQNLSASRPQDRQFILSSKKLLLSDSGFYLCAWSSGLHGYTFGSGTRLTVV.

This clonotype was found many times. This chain links TRBV7-2 with TRBJ1-1; D perhaps matches TRBD1 (5 bases). CDR1 is SGHTA, CDR2 FQGNSA, per germline. V was shortened by 2 bases and J by 4 bases, with 20 bases between the two germline ends. This CDR3 has 17 amino acids. CDR3 in amino acids: CASSLYPAGRGGTEAFF. In nucleotides, the CDR3 is TGTGCCAGCAGCTTATACCCAGCGGGGAGGGGAGGCACTGAAGCTTTCTTT.

The CDR3, as DNA: TGTGCCAGCAGACCTCAGGGGGCGGGCACTGAAGCTTTCTTT. Translation gives CASRPQGAGTEAFF. The chain has TRBV7-2 and TRBJ1-1, with 8 nucleotides matching TRBD1. Per the germline V gene, CDR1 is SGHTA and CDR2 is FQGNSA. V lost 6 bases and J lost 4; bases outside the gene matches: 7. This CDR3 spans 14 amino acids.